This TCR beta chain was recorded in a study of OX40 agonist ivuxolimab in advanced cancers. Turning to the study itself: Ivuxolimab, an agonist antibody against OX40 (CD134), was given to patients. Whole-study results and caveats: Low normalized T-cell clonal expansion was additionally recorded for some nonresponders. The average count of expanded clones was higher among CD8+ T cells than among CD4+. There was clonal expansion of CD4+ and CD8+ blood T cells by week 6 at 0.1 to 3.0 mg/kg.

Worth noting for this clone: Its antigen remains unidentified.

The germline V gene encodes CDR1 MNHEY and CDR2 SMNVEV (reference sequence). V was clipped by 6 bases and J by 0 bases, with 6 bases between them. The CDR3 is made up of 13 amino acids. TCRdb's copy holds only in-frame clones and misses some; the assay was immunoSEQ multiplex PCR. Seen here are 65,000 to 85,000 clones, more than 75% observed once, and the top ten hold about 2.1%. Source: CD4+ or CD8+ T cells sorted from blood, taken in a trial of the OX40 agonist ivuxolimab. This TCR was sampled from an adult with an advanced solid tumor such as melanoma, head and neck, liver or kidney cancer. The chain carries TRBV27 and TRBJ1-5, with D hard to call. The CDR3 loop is CASSTNSNQPQHF. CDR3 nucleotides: TGTGCCAGCAGCACCAATAGCAATCAGCCCCAGCATTTT.